This paragraph reports one TCR beta chain. Its antigen remains unidentified. This record belongs to a study of T cell repertoires in cytomegalovirus infection. In TCRdb, the reads were re-called with MiXCR into one record per CDR3 protein. This sample carries hundreds of thousands of distinct CDR3 sequences, just under 30% of them seen once, and the ten largest clones take about 19%. CDR3 length: 15 amino acids. Germline loops: CDR1 MDHEN, CDR2 SYDVKM. V lost 4 bases and J lost 5, with 15 bases in between. This receptor was taken from a human donor in good health (CMV status not recorded). Some clones in this sample may be carry-over from other donors' samples. The sample here was cultured PBMCs, taken from culture after CMV antigen stimulation. The chain combines TRBV28 with TRBJ1-5; tentative D call: TRBD1 (5 bases). CDR3 in amino acids: CASSSHGGLYQPQHF. The CDR3 DNA is TGTGCCAGCAGTTCACATGGGGGATTGTATCAGCCCCAGCATTTT.